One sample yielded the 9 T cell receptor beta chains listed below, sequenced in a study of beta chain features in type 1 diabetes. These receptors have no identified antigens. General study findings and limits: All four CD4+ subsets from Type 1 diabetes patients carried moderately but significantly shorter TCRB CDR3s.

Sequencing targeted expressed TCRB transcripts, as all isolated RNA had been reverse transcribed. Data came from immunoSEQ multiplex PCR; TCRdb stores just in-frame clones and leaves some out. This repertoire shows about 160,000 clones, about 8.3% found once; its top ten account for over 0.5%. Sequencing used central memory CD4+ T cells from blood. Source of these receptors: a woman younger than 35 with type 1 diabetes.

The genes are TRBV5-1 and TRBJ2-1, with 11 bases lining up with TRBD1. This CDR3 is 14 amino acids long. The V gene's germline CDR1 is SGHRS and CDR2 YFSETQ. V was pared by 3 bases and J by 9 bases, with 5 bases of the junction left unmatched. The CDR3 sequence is CASSSGTGGGEQFF. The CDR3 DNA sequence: TGCGCCAGCAGCTCCGGGACAGGGGGAGGTGAGCAGTTCTTC.

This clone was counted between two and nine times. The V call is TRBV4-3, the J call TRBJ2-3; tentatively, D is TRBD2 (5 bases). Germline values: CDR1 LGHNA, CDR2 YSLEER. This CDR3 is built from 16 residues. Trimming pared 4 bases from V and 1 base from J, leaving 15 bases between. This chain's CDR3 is CASSRAQTRGTDTQYF. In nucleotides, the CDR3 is TGCGCCAGCAGCCGCGCCCAAACTAGGGGCACAGATACGCAGTATTTT.

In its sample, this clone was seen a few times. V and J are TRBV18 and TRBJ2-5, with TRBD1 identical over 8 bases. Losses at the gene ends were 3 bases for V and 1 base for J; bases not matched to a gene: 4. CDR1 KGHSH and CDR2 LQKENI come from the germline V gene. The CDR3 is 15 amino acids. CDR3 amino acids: CASSPRTGPQETQYF. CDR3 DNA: TGTGCCAGCTCACCTAGGACAGGGCCCCAAGAGACCCAGTACTTC.

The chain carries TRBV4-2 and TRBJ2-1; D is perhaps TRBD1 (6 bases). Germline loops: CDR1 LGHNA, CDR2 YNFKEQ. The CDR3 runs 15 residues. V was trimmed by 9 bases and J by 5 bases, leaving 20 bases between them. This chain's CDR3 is CASGVFQGSNNEQFF. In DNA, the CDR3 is TGTGCCAGTGGGGTTTTTCAGGGGAGTAACAATGAGCAGTTCTTC.

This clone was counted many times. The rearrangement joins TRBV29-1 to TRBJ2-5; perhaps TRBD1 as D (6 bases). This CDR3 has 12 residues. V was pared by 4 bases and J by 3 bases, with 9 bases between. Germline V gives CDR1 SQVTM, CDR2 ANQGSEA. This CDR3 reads CSVGAGEETQYF. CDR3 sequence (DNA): TGCAGCGTTGGGGCAGGGGAAGAGACCCAGTACTTC.

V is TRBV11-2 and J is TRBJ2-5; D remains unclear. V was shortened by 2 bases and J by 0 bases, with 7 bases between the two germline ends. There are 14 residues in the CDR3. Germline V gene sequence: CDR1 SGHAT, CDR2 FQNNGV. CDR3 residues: CASSLIPYQETQYF. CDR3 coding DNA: TGTGCCAGCAGCTTAATCCCGTACCAAGAGACCCAGTACTTC.

The CDR3 bases are TGTGCCAGCAGCTTCTTAGCGGGAGCGTCCCAGTTCTTC. It specifies CASSFLAGASQFF. V gene TRBV5-6 combines with J gene TRBJ2-1; 9 bases line up with TRBD2. The CDR3 runs to 13 residues. CDR1 and CDR2 (germline): SGHDT, YYEEEE. V lost 2 bases, J lost 13 bases, and 7 bases stayed unmatched.

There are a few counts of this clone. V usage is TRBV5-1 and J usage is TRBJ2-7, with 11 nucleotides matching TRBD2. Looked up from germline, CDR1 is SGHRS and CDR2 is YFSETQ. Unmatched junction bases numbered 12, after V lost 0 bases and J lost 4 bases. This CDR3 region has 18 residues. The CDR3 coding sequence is TGCGCCAGCAGCTTGGCAACGGAGGGACTAGCGGCTAATTACGAGCAGTACTTC. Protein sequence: CASSLATEGLAANYEQYF.

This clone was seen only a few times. The CDR3 nucleotides are TGCGCCAGCAGCCAAAACTACTGGGGCGCAGATACGCAGTATTTT. Translating gives CASSQNYWGADTQYF. J is TRBJ2-3 and V is TRBV4-3; D possibly corresponds to TRBD1 (5 bases). Per the germline V gene, CDR1 is LGHNA and CDR2 is YSLEER. The CDR3 spans 15 residues. Trimming cost V 2 bases and J 4 bases, with 13 bases left between them.